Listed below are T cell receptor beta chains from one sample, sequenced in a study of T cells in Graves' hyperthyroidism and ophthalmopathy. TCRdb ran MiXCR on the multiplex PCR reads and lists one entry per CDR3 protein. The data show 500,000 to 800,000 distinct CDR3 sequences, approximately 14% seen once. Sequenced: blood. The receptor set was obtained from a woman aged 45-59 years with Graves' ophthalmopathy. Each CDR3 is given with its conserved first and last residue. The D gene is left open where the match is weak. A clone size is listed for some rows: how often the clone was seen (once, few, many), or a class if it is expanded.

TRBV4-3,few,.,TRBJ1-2,CASSQDSRAGSSF,TGCGCCAGCAGCCAAGATAGCAGGGCGGGTAGCTCCTTC
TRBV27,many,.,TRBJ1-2,CASSLFGDPNYGYTF,TGTGCCAGCAGTTTATTTGGCGACCCAAACTATGGCTACACCTTC
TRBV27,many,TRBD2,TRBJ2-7,CASKSLSLPGLGLEQYF,TGTGCCAGCAAATCTCTCTCCCTACCGGGACTAGGGCTCGAGCAGTACTTC
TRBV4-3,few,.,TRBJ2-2,CASSQDLQNTGELFF,TGCGCCAGCAGCCAAGATCTACAGAACACCGGGGAGCTGTTTTTT
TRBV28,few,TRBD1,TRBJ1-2,CASSLLLDRENYGYTF,TGTGCCAGCAGTTTATTGCTTGACAGGGAAAACTATGGCTACACCTTC
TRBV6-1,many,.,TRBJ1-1,CASTPLWETGRTPSNTEAFF,TGTGCCAGCACCCCCCTTTGGGAAACAGGTCGGACTCCCTCGAACACTGAAGCTTTCTTT
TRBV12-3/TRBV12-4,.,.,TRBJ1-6,CASSIRLNSPLHF,TGTGCCAGCAGTATCCGACTGAATTCACCCCTCCACTTT
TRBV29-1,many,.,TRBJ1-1,CSVAEGRNTEAFF,TGCAGCGTTGCAGAGGGACGGAACACTGAAGCTTTCTTT
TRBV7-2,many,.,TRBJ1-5,CASSLLAGLGQPQHF,TGTGCCAGCAGCCTGCTTGCAGGTCTCGGTCAGCCCCAGCATTTT
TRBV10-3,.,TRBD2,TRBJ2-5,CAISDGRVQETQYF,TGTGCCATCAGTGATGGGAGGGTGCAAGAGACCCAGTACTTC
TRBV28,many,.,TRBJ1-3,CASSLWRGSGNTIYF,TGTGCCAGCAGTTTATGGCGGGGCTCTGGAAACACCATATATTTT
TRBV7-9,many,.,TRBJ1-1,CASSAGNTEAFF,TGTGCCAGCTCGGCAGGGAACACTGAAGCTTTCTTT
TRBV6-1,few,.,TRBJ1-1,CASSPTSVHGAFF,TGTGCCAGCAGCCCAACCAGCGTTCACGGGGCTTTCTTT
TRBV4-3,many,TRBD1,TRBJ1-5,CASSQGIQGASQHF,TGCGCCAGCAGCCAAGGAATACAGGGGGCGTCCCAGCATTTT
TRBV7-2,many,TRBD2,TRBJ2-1,CASSLGRLAGANEQFF,TGTGCCAGCAGCTTAGGGCGACTAGCGGGGGCGAATGAGCAGTTCTTC
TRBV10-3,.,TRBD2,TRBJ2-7,CAISDMGLAGEQYF,TGTGCCATCAGTGATATGGGACTAGCGGGTGAGCAGTACTTC
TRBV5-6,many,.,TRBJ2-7,CASSLGQNYYEQYF,TGTGCCAGCAGCCTCGGGCAAAACTACTACGAGCAGTACTTC
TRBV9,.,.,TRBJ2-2,CASSTQSGIRNTGELFF,TGTGCCAGCAGCACCCAGAGTGGTATTCGGAACACCGGGGAGCTGTTTTTT
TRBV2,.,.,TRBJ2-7,CASLVREREDEQYF,TGTGCCAGCCTGGTCCGGGAGCGAGAGGACGAGCAGTACTTC
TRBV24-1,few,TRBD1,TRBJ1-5,CATSVGGQYNQPQHF,TGTGCCACCAGTGTGGGGGGACAGTACAATCAGCCCCAGCATTTT
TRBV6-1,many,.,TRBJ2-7,CASREVSGTTYEQYF,TGTGCCAGCAGAGAGGTATCCGGGACAACCTACGAGCAGTACTTC
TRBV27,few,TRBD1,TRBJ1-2,CASSLQTGDIAGYTF,TGTGCCAGCAGTCTCCAAACAGGGGACATTGCTGGCTACACCTTC
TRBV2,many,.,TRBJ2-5,CASSPSGVQETQYF,TGTGCCAGCAGCCCCTCGGGGGTACAAGAGACCCAGTACTTC
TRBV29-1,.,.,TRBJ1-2,CSVGRGQTDYGYIF,TGCAGCGTTGGTCGCGGACAGACTGACTATGGCTACATCTTC
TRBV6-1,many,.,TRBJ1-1,CASSERDTYTEAFF,TGTGCCAGCAGTGAACGGGACACCTACACTGAAGCTTTCTTT
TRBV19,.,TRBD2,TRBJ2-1,CASQLAGGDNEQFF,TGTGCCAGTCAACTAGCGGGAGGGGACAATGAGCAGTTCTTC
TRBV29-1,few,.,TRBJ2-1,CSVDVEQFF,TGCAGCGTTGACGTTGAGCAGTTCTTC
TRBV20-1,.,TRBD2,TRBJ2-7,CSARDLRSGTHSYEQYF,TGCAGTGCTAGAGATCTTCGTAGCGGGACACACTCCTACGAGCAGTACTTC
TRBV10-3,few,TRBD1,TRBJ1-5,CAIRDRVDQPQHF,TGTGCCATCAGGGACAGGGTGGATCAGCCCCAGCATTTT
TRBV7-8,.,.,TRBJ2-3,CASSLTAADTQYF,TGTGCCAGCAGCTTAACAGCAGCAGATACGCAGTATTTT
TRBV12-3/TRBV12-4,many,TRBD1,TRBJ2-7,CASSVGTGGFYEQYF,TGTGCCAGCAGTGTTGGGACAGGGGGATTTTACGAGCAGTACTTC